The 5 T cell receptor beta chains below all came from one sample that was sequenced in a study of tumor-infiltrating lymphocytes in primary liver carcinoma (dated by TCRdb to 2016 to 2017). Without any cell sorting, total RNA and DNA were co-extracted from about 20-30 mg of bulk tissue using the AllPrep DNA/RNA mini kit. Sequenced using an Illumina HiSeq 2500. Starting from around 520 ng total RNA, TCRbeta-specific cDNA was produced by reverse transcription with a constant-region primer and ProtoScript II reverse transcriptase. Construction of the TCRbeta libraries relied on three nested rounds of multiplex PCR, following a slightly modified ARM-PCR procedure. Multiplex TRBV1-TRBV30 forward primers and a Cbeta reverse primer were used in the first two PCR rounds, each of which was run for around 10 cycles. TCRdb reworked the public reads: Q25 trimming with fastp, MiXCR clone assembly, productive beta chains retained. Here each entry gathers all rows of one CDR3 protein and keeps the most common genes and DNA. This sample is represented by 40,000 to 55,000 distinct CDR3 sequences; 55% to 75% of them were singletons. About 29% of the sample rests with the top ten.

The sample taken for sequencing was liver tumor tissue from sampling region 5. Sample cell subset or site, as interpreted from the label and publication: tumor region T5, tumor centre. Receptor source: a man aged 40-55 years with primary liver carcinoma and hepatitis B virus infection.

Comment on this clonotype: Mismatch with germline at one junction end may stem from a read error. The gene calls are TRBV11-2 and TRBJ2-1; 8 bases line up with TRBD2. The CDR3 loop spans 18 amino acids. The germline gives CDR1 SGHAT, CDR2 FQNNGV. CDR3 nucleotides: TGTGCCAGCAGCTTAGAGGGACTAACGGGAGGGCCCTACAACGAGCAGTTCTTC. This translates into CASSLEGLTGGPYNEQFF.

As for this clonotype: At one of its ends the junction is not consistent with the germline gene, which may arise from a read error. The V and J genes are TRBV10-2 and TRBJ2-7; D is perhaps TRBD2 (5 bases). Looked up from germline, CDR1 is WSHSY and CDR2 is SAAADI. CDR3 size: 16 residues. This chain's CDR3 is CASSESVPGFAYEQYF. The CDR3 DNA is TGCGCCAGCAGTGAGTCGGTGCCGGGATTCGCCTACGAGCAATACTTC.

On this clonotype itself: The junction differs from germline at one of its ends, possibly a read error. This chain joins TRBV11-2 and TRBJ2-5; D gene uncertain. The CDR3 consists of 12 residues. Germline loops: CDR1 SGHAT, CDR2 FQNNGV. The CDR3 protein is CVSSLVERAQYF. The CDR3 bases are TGTGTCAGCAGTTTAGTGGAAAGGGCCCAGTACTTC.

In regard to this clonotype: This is likely a read error, given that the CDR3 carries no conserved phenylalanine or tryptophan at its end. The chain uses TRBV11-2 and TRBJ2-3, with D possibly matching TRBD1 (5 bases). The length of the CDR3 is 14 residues. Germline values: CDR1 SGHAT, CDR2 FQNNGV. The CDR3: CTSSLERGTGTQYL. CDR3 sequence (DNA): TGTACCAGCAGCTTAGAAAGAGGCACAGGTACGCAGTATCTT.

This clonotype turned up a few times. One base away lies a much larger clone, so this may be a sequencing read error. V usage is TRBV5-1 and J usage is TRBJ2-3; no definite D call. In germline, CDR1 is SGHRS, CDR2 YFSETQ. This CDR3 comprises 13 residues. DNA of the CDR3: TGCGCCAGCGGCTTCTCTACCACAGATACGCAGTATTTT. The encoded protein is CASGFSTTDTQYF.